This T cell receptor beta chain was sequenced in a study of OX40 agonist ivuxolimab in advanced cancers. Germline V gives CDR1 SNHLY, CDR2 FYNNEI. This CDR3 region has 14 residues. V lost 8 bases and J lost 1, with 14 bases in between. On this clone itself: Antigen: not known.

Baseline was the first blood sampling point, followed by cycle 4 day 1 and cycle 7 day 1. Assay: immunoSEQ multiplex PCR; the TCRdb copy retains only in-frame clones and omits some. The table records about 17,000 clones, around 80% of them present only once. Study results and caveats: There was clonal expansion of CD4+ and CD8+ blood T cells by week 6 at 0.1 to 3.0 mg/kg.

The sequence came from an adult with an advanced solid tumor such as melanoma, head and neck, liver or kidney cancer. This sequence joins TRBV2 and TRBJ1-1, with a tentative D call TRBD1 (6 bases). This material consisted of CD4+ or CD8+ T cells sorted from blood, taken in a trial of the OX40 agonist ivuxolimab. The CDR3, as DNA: TGTGCCAGCTCACCAGGGGCGGGGAACACTGAAGCTTTCTTT. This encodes CASSPGAGNTEAFF.